Listed below are T cell receptor beta chains from one sample, sequenced in a study of T cell changes during pregnancy in multiple sclerosis. The table came from immunoSEQ multiplex PCR; TCRdb's copy has only in-frame clones and leaves some out. The data show about 49,000 clones, 94% seen once. The specimen comprised CD8+ T cells from peripheral blood mononuclear cells, sampled before pregnancy. The source is a female donor with multiple sclerosis, enrolled in a pregnancy study. The CDR3 runs from the conserved cysteine through the conserved F or W. D genes are given only for firm matches. Some rows have no size entry. The others give once, few or many, or a class for an expanded clone.

j_call v_call d_call clone_size cdr3_nt cdr3_aa
TRBJ2-7 TRBV27 TRBD1 . TGTGCCAGCAGTCTACAGGGGACAGGCTACGAGCAGTACTTC CASSLQGTGYEQYF
TRBJ2-3 TRBV30 . . TGTGCCTGGAGTAAGAAGAGTCCCGCCACAGATACGCAGTATTTT CAWSKKSPATDTQYF
TRBJ1-1 TRBV4-1 . . TGCGCCAGCAGCCAAGTTGGGGCAGGGAACACTGAAGCTTTCTTT CASSQVGAGNTEAFF
TRBJ1-1 TRBV7-9 TRBD1 medium-sized TGTGCCAGCGGCGCCGGGACAGGGGCTCGCCCGGCTTTCTTT CASGAGTGARPAFF
TRBJ1-4 TRBV7-9 TRBD1 . TGTGCCAGCAGCTTAGGACCGGGACAGGGAAATGAAAAACTGTTTTTT CASSLGPGQGNEKLFF
TRBJ2-7 TRBV7-2 . once TGTGCCAGCAGCTTACCGACAGGAGGCTACGAGCAGTACTTC CASSLPTGGYEQYF
TRBJ1-1 TRBV5-5 . . TGTGCCAGCAGCTTCGACTGGAACACTGAAGCTTTCTTT CASSFDWNTEAFF
TRBJ1-5 TRBV5-1 . . TGCGCCAGCAGCTTGACGGGCAATCAGCCCCAGCATTTT CASSLTGNQPQHF
TRBJ2-7 TRBV5-1 TRBD1 . TGCGCCAGCAGCTTGGATCGGACAGGGGGCTACGAGCAGTACTTC CASSLDRTGGYEQYF
TRBJ1-2 TRBV2 . . TGTGCCAGCGGGGGGGGCGTCTATGGCTACACCTTC CASGGGVYGYTF
TRBJ2-3 TRBV5-1 . . TGCGCCAGCAGCTTGGTTGGGACACCAGATACGCAGTATTTT CASSLVGTPDTQYF
TRBJ2-3 TRBV9 TRBD1 . TGTGCCAGCAGCCCTGGGACAGGGGGCGGGTATACAGATACGCAGTATTTT CASSPGTGGGYTDTQYF
TRBJ2-1 TRBV9 . . TGTGCCAGCAGCCCCCGCGACAGAGAGCAGTTCTTC CASSPRDREQFF
TRBJ2-1 TRBV5-6 TRBD2 . TGTGCCAGCAGCTTGGGTAGCGGGGCAGGGAATGAGCAGTTCTTC CASSLGSGAGNEQFF
TRBJ1-1 TRBV28 TRBD1 . TGTGCCAGCAGTAAGCAGGGGGACACTGAAGCTTTCTTT CASSKQGDTEAFF
TRBJ2-1 TRBV7-2 TRBD2 . TGTGCCAGCAGCCCATGGACTAGCGGGAGGCGGGAGCAGTTCTTC CASSPWTSGRREQFF
TRBJ2-7 TRBV5-1 . . TGCGCCAGCAGGGCTGCATCCTACGAGCAGTACTTC CASRAASYEQYF
TRBJ2-2 TRBV21-1 . once TGTGCCAGCAGCAAGAACAGGGGGCGAAATGGAAACGGGGAGCTGTTTTTT CASSKNRGRNGNGELFF
TRBJ2-7 TRBV4-1 . . TGCGCCAGCAGCCAAGATCGAGGACAGTACTACGAGCAGTACTTC CASSQDRGQYYEQYF
TRBJ2-7 TRBV28 . . TGTGCCAGCAGTTTAGTCCCGTGGCCCTACGAGCAGTACTTC CASSLVPWPYEQYF
TRBJ2-1 TRBV27 TRBD1 . TGTGCCAGCAGTCCACACCCCCGGACAGGGGGGCGGGGACGCCAGAGCTCCTACAATGAGCAGTTCTTC CASSPHPRTGGRGRQSSYNEQFF
TRBJ2-2 TRBV9 TRBD1 . TGTGCCAGCAGCGAACCCCGGACAGGGGCGAACACCGGGGAGCTGTTTTTT CASSEPRTGANTGELFF
TRBJ2-7 TRBV30 TRBD2 . TGTGCCTGGACGGTAACGGGAGGGAACGAGCAGTACTTC CAWTVTGGNEQYF
TRBJ2-3 TRBV11-2 . . TGTGCCAGCAGCTCGCTCCTCCGGGAGCCGCAGTATTTT CASSSLLREPQYF
TRBJ2-7 TRBV30 TRBD1 . TGTGCCTCCTACGTGGACAGGGGGAGTGGCGAGCAGTACTTC CASYVDRGSGEQYF
TRBJ1-1 TRBV28 TRBD1 once TGTGCCAGCAGAGAAGGGACAGACCCTCCCGAAGCTTTCTTT CASREGTDPPEAFF
TRBJ2-1 TRBV30 TRBD1 . TGTGCCTGGAGCTCCGGGACAGGGGCCAATGAGCAGTTCTTC CAWSSGTGANEQFF
TRBJ2-3 TRBV4-1 . . TGCGCCAGCAGCCAAGCACTGAGAAGCACAGATACGCAGTATTTT CASSQALRSTDTQYF
TRBJ2-5 TRBV5-1 . . TGCGCCAGCAGCTTGGCCAGAATACACCAAGAGACCCAGTACTTC CASSLARIHQETQYF
TRBJ1-1 TRBV27 . . TGTGCCAGCAGTTTATACGGGGGGGCGAACACTGAAGCTTTCTTT CASSLYGGANTEAFF
TRBJ2-1 TRBV2 . . TGTGCCAGTAGTCTGGCTTACAATGAGCAGTTCTTC CASSLAYNEQFF
TRBJ1-5 TRBV6-4 TRBD1 . TGTGCCAGCAGTGACTGGAGACAGGGGATGTTTCAGCCCCAGCATTTT CASSDWRQGMFQPQHF
TRBJ2-1 TRBV11-3 TRBD2 once TGTGCCAGCAGCTCCGGACTAGCGGGAGGCCTTACATATTACAATGAGCAGTTCTTC CASSSGLAGGLTYYNEQFF
TRBJ2-1 TRBV6-4 TRBD2 . TGTGCCAGCAGCGACCTAGCGGGAGGCAATGAGCAGTTCTTC CASSDLAGGNEQFF
TRBJ2-1 TRBV6-1 . . TGTGCCAGCAGTGGCGGAGGGGAGCAGTTCTTC CASSGGGEQFF
TRBJ2-7 TRBV7-9 . . TGTGCCAGCAGCCCTAGTGGCCACTACGAGCAGTACTTC CASSPSGHYEQYF
TRBJ1-1 TRBV25-1 . . TGTGCCACCGAAGGGGGTGTGAACACTGAAGCTTTCTTT CATEGGVNTEAFF